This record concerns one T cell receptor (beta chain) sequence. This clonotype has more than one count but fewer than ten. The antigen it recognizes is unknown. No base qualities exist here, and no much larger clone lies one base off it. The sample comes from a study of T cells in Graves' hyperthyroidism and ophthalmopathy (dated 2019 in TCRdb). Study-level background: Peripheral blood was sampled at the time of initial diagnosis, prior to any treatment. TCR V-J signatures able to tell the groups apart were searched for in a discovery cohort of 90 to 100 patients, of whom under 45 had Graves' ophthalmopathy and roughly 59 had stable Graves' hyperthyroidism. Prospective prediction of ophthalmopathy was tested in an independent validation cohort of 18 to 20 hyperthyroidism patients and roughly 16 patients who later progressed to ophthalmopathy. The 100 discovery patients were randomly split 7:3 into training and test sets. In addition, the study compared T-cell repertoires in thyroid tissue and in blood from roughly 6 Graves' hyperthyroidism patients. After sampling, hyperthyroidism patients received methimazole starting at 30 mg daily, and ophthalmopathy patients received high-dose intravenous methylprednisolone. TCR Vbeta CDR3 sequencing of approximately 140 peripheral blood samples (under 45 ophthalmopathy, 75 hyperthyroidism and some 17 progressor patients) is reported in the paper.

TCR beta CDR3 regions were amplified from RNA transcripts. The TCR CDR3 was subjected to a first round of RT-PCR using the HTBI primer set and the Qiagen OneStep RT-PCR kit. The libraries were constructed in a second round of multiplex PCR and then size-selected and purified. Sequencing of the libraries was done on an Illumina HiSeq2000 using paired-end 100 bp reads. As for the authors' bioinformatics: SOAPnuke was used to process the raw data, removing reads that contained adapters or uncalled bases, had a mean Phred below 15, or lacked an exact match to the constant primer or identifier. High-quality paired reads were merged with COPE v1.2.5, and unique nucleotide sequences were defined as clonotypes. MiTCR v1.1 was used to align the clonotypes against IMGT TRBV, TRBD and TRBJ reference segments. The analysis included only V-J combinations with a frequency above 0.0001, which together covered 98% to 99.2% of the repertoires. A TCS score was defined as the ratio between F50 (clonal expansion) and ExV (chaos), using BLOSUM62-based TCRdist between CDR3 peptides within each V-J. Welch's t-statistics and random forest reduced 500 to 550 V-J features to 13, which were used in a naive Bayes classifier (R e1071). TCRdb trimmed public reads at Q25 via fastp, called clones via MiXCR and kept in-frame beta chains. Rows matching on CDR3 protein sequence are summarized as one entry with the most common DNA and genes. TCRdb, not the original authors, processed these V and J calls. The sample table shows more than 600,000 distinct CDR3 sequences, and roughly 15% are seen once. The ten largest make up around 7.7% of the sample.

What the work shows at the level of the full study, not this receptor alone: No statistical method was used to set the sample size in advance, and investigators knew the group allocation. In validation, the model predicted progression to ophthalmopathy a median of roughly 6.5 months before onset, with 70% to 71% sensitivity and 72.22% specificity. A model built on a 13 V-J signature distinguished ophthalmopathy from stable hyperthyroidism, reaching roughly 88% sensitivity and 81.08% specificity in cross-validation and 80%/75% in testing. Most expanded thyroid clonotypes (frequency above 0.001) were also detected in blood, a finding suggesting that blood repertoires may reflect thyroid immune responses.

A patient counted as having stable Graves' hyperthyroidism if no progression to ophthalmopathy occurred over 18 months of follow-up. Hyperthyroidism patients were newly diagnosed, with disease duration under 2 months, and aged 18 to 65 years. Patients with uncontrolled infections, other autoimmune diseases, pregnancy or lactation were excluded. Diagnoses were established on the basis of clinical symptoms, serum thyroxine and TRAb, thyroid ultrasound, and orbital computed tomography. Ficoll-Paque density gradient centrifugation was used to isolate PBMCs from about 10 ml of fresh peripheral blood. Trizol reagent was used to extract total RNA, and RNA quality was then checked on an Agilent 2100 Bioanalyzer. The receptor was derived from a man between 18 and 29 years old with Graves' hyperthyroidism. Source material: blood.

The CDR3 has the sequence CASTREGAGEKLFF. The sequence in DNA is TGTGCCAGCACCCGGGAGGGGGCTGGAGAAAAACTGTTTTTT. The chain was built from TRBV5-6 and TRBJ1-4, and TRBD1 aligns with 7 junction nucleotides. V trim: 6 bases; J trim: 8 bases; unmatched bases: 10. Reading from cysteine to phenylalanine, the CDR3 counts 14 amino acids. Only the CDR3 portion is preserved as DNA: 42 bases, with reading frame beginning at the first base. Sequences SGHDT (CDR1) and YYEEEE (CDR2) are obtained from the germline V gene.